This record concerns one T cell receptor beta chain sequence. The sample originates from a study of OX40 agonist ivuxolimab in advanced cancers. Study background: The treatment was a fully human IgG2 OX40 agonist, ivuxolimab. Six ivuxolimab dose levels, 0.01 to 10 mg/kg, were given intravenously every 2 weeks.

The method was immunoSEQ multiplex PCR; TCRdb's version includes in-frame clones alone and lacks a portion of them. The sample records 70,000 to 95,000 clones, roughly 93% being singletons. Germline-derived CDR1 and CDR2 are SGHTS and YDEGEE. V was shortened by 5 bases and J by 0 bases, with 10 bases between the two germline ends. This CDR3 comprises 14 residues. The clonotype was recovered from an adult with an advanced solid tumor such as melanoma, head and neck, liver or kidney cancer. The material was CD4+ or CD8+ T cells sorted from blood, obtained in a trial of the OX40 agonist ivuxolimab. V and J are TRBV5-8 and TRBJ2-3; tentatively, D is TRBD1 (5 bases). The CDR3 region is CASRPGSSTDTQYF. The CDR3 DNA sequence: TGTGCCAGCAGACCAGGGTCTAGCACAGATACGCAGTATTTT.